This passage covers 18 T cell receptor beta chains from one sample sequenced in a study of cytomegalovirus exposure and HLA in healthy donors. PCR involved 60 Vbeta and 13 Jbeta primers. Clones were read by immunoSEQ multiplex PCR, and TCRdb kept only the in-frame ones, dropping some. The profile shows about 200,000 clones, 60% to 80% of them singletons. Sample: PBMCs. These receptors all stem from a woman younger than 45 in good health and CMV-seronegative.

The chain is built from TRBV6-4 and TRBJ1-5, with D possibly matching TRBD1 (6 bases). The germline CDR1 and CDR2 sequences are MRHNA and SNTAGT. The germline V and J ends were trimmed by 6 bases and 4 bases, with 10 bases remaining between them. CDR3 length: 13 amino acids. CDR3 in amino acids: CASSTGQNQPQHF. DNA of the CDR3: TGTGCCAGCAGCACAGGGCAAAATCAGCCCCAGCATTTT.

This clone came up a few times. The gene calls are TRBV27 and TRBJ2-7; tentative D call: TRBD2 (6 bases). This CDR3 comprises 14 residues. V shed 3 bases and J shed 2 bases, with 11 bases lying between them. Germline V gene sequence: CDR1 MNHEY, CDR2 SMNVEV (reference sequence). CDR3 sequence reads: CASSLGRTTYEQYF. The CDR3 DNA sequence: TGTGCCAGCAGTTTGGGCAGGACTACCTACGAGCAGTACTTC.

The CDR3 coding sequence is TGTGCCAGCAGTTACCCGGGACGGGGGAACTATGGCTACACCTTC. Translation: CASSYPGRGNYGYTF. V is TRBV6-5 and J is TRBJ1-2, with a possible D match to TRBD1 (5 bases). The germline CDR1 and CDR2 sequences are MNHEY and SVGAGI. The germline V and J ends were trimmed by 2 bases and 2 bases, with 12 bases remaining between them. The CDR3 runs 15 residues.

The chain recombines TRBV28 with TRBJ2-7, with 9 bases lining up with TRBD2. CDR1 and CDR2 (germline): MDHEN, SYDVKM. The V gene end was trimmed by 6 bases and the J gene end by 7 bases; junction bases not matched to a gene: 10. The CDR3 totals 14 residues. CDR3 amino acids: CASRTSGGPLEQYF. CDR3 DNA: TGTGCCAGCAGGACTAGCGGAGGGCCCCTGGAGCAGTACTTC.

The chain uses TRBV7-8 and TRBJ1-6, with 7 bases matching TRBD1. The CDR3 covers 15 residues. The ends lost 5 bases at V and 10 bases at J; junction bases unmatched: 11. Germline V lookup: CDR1 SGHVS, CDR2 FQNEAQ. The CDR3 DNA is TGTGCCAGCAGCCGCCGGGGGACAGAAGACTCACCCCTCCACTTT. This translates into CASSRRGTEDSPLHF.

This chain uses TRBV7-8 with TRBJ2-3, with a weak D call TRBD2 (6 bases). CDR1 SGHVS and CDR2 FQNEAQ come from the germline V gene. Trimming cost V 5 bases and J 0 bases, with 15 bases left between them. The CDR3 covers 16 residues. This CDR3 reads CASSGAIGTSTDTQYF. The CDR3 DNA reads TGTGCCAGCAGCGGGGCAATAGGGACTAGCACAGATACGCAGTATTTT.

The rearrangement joins TRBV19 to TRBJ1-5; D gene uncertain. Trimming left V 3 bases short and J 6 bases short, with 12 bases between. CDR1 is LNHDA and CDR2 is SQIVND in the germline V gene (reference sequence). This CDR3 is built from 14 residues. The CDR3 coding sequence is TGTGCCAGTAGTATCGACATGGGAGTTCAGCCCCAGCATTTT. Translated, it gives CASSIDMGVQPQHF.

The genes are TRBV27 and TRBJ2-7; 9 positions match TRBD1. The ends lost 5 bases at V and 2 bases at J; junction bases unmatched: 4. In germline, CDR1 is MNHEY, CDR2 SMNVEV (reference sequence). There are 14 residues in the CDR3. CDR3 loop: CASSLRQGAYEQYF. The CDR3 region has the DNA TGTGCCAGCAGTCTGCGACAGGGGGCCTACGAGCAGTACTTC.

The J gene is TRBJ2-1, the V gene TRBV11-3; a weak D match, TRBD1 (5 bases). Trimming removed 4 bases at V and 9 bases at J, with 7 bases between. CDR1 is SGHNT and CDR2 is YENEEA in the germline V gene. This CDR3 is built from 11 residues. CDR3 in DNA: TGTGCCAGCAGCTCAGGGTTTGAGCAGTTCTTC. Its translation is CASSSGFEQFF. The variable domain in full, completed from reference TRBV11-3 and TRBJ2-1, reads EAGVVQSPRYKIIEKKQPVAFWCNPISGHNTLYWYLQNLGQGPELLIRYENEEAVDDSQLPKDRFSAERLKGVDSTLKIQPAELGDSAVYLCASSSGFEQFFGPGTRLTVL.

Regarding this clone: The sample has other DNA sequences that encode this CDR3 too. This chain connects TRBV4-1 to TRBJ1-1, with 7 bases matching TRBD1. CDR3 length: 15 residues. Per the germline V gene, CDR1 is MGHRA and CDR2 is YSYEKL. J was trimmed by 1 base and V by 4 bases; bases with no gene match: 6. DNA of the CDR3: TGCGCCAGCAGCCCCACCGGGACAGAGAACACTGAAGCTTTCTTT. Translating it yields CASSPTGTENTEAFF.

This chain connects TRBV27 to TRBJ2-1, with D tentatively TRBD2 (6 bases). Germline-derived CDR1 and CDR2 are MNHEY and SMNVEV (reference sequence). This CDR3 is built from 19 residues. V lost 3 bases and J 0 bases, leaving 21 bases between the germline ends. The CDR3 spells CASSFGGVYAVRSYNEQFF. CDR3 DNA: TGTGCCAGCAGTTTCGGCGGGGTATATGCGGTCCGCTCCTACAATGAGCAGTTCTTC.

The V gene is TRBV9, the J gene TRBJ2-2; 8 bases match TRBD2. The CDR3 contains 17 residues. The V and J ends lost 0 bases and 4 bases, in that order; junction bases with no gene match: 8. Germline V gene sequence: CDR1 SGDLS, CDR2 YYNGEE. CDR3 nucleotides: TGTGCCAGCAGCGTAGCTTCGGGAGGGGGGAGCACCGGGGAGCTGTTTTTT. Translated: CASSVASGGGSTGELFF.

V is TRBV12-2 and J is TRBJ2-5; the table's TRBD2 call for D was not verified on the DNA. TRBV12-2 is described as a pseudogene. The CDR3 covers 15 residues. The CDR3 region is CASRFVGLAEETQYF. The CDR3 DNA sequence: TGTGCAAGTCGCTTCGTGGGGCTAGCGGAAGAGACCCAGTACTTC.

Comments on this clone: The sample carries other DNA sequences with the same CDR3. The chain uses TRBV18 and TRBJ1-5; 10 bases are shared with TRBD1. Germline assignment: CDR1 KGHSH and CDR2 LQKENI. The CDR3 is 15 amino acids. The ends lost 1 base at V and 11 bases at J; junction bases unmatched: 8. CDR3 residues: CASSPQADRGRSQHF. CDR3 sequence (DNA): TGTGCCAGCTCACCACAAGCGGACAGGGGGAGATCCCAGCATTTT.

In this sample, this clone turned up a few times. V and J are TRBV5-6 and TRBJ1-1; D ambiguous. This CDR3 has 15 amino acids. Trimming stripped 1 base from V and 1 base from J, with 11 bases between. Germline V gene lookup returns CDR1 SGHDT and CDR2 YYEEEE. This CDR3 reads CASSLIGRKNTEAFF. CDR3 nucleotide sequence: TGTGCCAGCAGCTTGATTGGCAGAAAGAACACTGAAGCTTTCTTT. The full variable domain, its missing parts supplied by reference TRBV5-6 and TRBJ1-1, is DAGVTQSPTHLIKTRGQQVTLRCSPKSGHDTVSWYQQALGQGPQFIFQYYEEEERQRGNFPDRFSGHQFPNYSSELNVNALLLGDSALYLCASSLIGRKNTEAFFGQGTRLTVV.

This clone has just a few counts. This chain connects TRBV6-5 to TRBJ2-5; possible D gene TRBD2, 5 bases. The CDR3 consists of 13 residues. Trimming left V 6 bases short and J 7 bases short, with 15 bases between. Germline loops: CDR1 MNHEY, CDR2 SVGAGI. The CDR3 sequence: CASSHGLSGTQYF. CDR3 nucleotides: TGTGCCAGCAGCCACGGACTCTCCGGGACCCAGTACTTC.

The chain has TRBV4-1 and TRBJ1-1; D gene unclear. CDR1 is MGHRA and CDR2 is YSYEKL in the germline V gene. The ends were cut back, 2 bases at V and 0 bases at J, with 10 bases in the middle. The length of the CDR3 is 15 residues. In nucleotides, the CDR3 is TGCGCCAGCAGCCAACTACAGAGCATGAACACTGAAGCTTTCTTT. Its translation: CASSQLQSMNTEAFF.

This chain connects TRBV11-2 to TRBJ1-2, with D perhaps TRBD1 (6 bases). Germline V gene data show CDR1 as SGHAT and CDR2 as FQNNGV. This CDR3 has 15 residues. Trimming shortened V by 4 bases and J by 0 bases, and 12 bases separated the two germline ends. The CDR3 DNA is TGTGCCAGCAGCTGGGACACGGAAACTAACTATGGCTACACCTTC. Residues: CASSWDTETNYGYTF.